In its sample, the clone carrying this TCR beta chain was seen a few times. Antigen: not known. The data are from a study of CD8 T cells in ankylosing spondylitis. Study-level points and caveats: Disease-linked clones displayed a CD8+ phenotype and appeared relatively rarely in peripheral blood. Among TCR beta sequences, a motif of 7 to 9 highly homologous variants appeared characteristic of ankylosing spondylitis blood. Prior work had noted some motif variants in reactive arthritis blood and synovial fluid. As reported, disease-linked clones showed significant enrichment in matched ankylosing spondylitis synovial fluid.

V shed 7 bases and J shed 4 bases, with 17 bases lying between them. The CDR3 length is 14 residues. Generation of TCR beta libraries employed quantitative 5'-RACE incorporating molecular barcodes. TCRdb called the 5' RACE reads again in MiXCR, with one record for every CDR3 protein. The sample records around 220,000 distinct CDR3 sequences, around 16% being singletons. This TCR was recovered from a male donor with ankylosing spondylitis. The J gene is TRBJ2-7, the V gene TRBV12-3 or TRBV12-4; D tentatively reads TRBD1 or TRBD2 (6 bases each). Sequencing was done on a sample of blood, either unsorted or a sorted T cell fraction (not recorded which). The CDR3 protein is CASTRDGGLYEQYF. CDR3 bases: TGTGCCAGCACGAGGGATGGGGGGCTTTACGAGCAGTACTTC.